The rows below give T cell receptor beta chains drawn from one sample of a study of OX40 agonist ivuxolimab in advanced cancers. The method was immunoSEQ multiplex PCR; TCRdb's version includes in-frame clones alone and lacks a portion of them. The sample consists of tens of thousands of clones, approximately 92% of them appearing once. This material consisted of CD4+ or CD8+ T cells sorted from blood, taken in a trial of the OX40 agonist ivuxolimab. The receptor source for this set is an adult with an advanced solid tumor such as melanoma, head and neck, liver or kidney cancer. The conserved cysteine and the conserved F or W are not part of the CDR3 here. The D gene is left open where the match is weak.

d_gene | v_gene | CDR3aa
. | TRBV11-2 | ASTRSPGEGTEAF
. | TRBV2 | AGRQDNEKLF
. | TRBV28 | ASRERATEAF
TRBD1 | TRBV5-1 | ASKAGTGATGGTEAF
TRBD1 | TRBV9 | ASTPGGQGPPDTQY
. | TRBV4-1 | ASSQDSRTDSLGYGYT
. | TRBV5-1 | ASSLGLQANEQF
. | TRBV19 | ASSIGSGTKNSNQPQH
. | TRBV6-6 | ASRLSLGDTGELF
TRBD1 | TRBV27 | ASSQGFQDLPYEQY
. | TRBV5-1 | ASSRGIGNEQF
. | TRBV7-2 | ASSKPGQHEAF
. | TRBV7-6 | ASSLVRGSSTDTQY
. | TRBV18 | ASSPPGRRQETQY
. | TRBV5-1 | ASSLAQGDPYEQY
TRBD2 | TRBV5-4 | ASSSGGPAYNEQF
. | TRBV23-1 | ASSHWGKAGELF
. | TRBV19 | ASSISRDITRRPQH
. | TRBV4-2 | ASSQEEAGATEAF
. | TRBV7-8 | ASSLYNNNYGYT
TRBD2 | TRBV6-5 | ASRPGAGLTDTQY
TRBD1 | TRBV27 | ASSLSRDRGNEKLF
TRBD2 | TRBV6-4 | ASSARTSGEQF
TRBD1 | TRBV2 | ASGQGASGNTIY
. | TRBV6-5 | ASSLNSGNTIY
TRBD1 | TRBV15 | ATKRGGVRGNTIY
. | TRBV4-1 | ASSPLGFSGNTIY
TRBD2 | TRBV5-6 | ASSFLRAGLSGKDEQY
. | TRBV11-1 | ASSADKFYGYT
TRBD1 | TRBV28 | ASRETGGPFNEQF
TRBD2 | TRBV9 | ASSGSGGRWETQY
. | TRBV28 | ASSLYRDGAYEQY
TRBD1 | TRBV7-2 | ASSLGGDRSNEQF
. | TRBV6-1 | ATTGYTEAF
. | TRBV7-3 | ASSLSPWASGTDTQY
. | TRBV5-6 | ASSFGQPFTDTQY
TRBD2 | TRBV7-3 | ASSLRLAGVNEQF
TRBD1 | TRBV19 | ASSTPTGNYGYT
. | TRBV18 | ASSPPGRPGNTIY
TRBD2 | TRBV5-1 | ASQPTSGGLEQY
. | TRBV19 | ASSPRRANYNEQF
. | TRBV30 | AWGGAPEPLH
. | TRBV6-1 | ASSEVGSSYEQY
TRBD2 | TRBV6-1 | ASRILAGGTDTQY
. | TRBV28 | ASNPLGGLNQPQH
. | TRBV11-3 | ASSPRQNSNYGYT
. | TRBV11-2 | ASSFRRDDRRYGYT
. | TRBV5-1 | ASSLVLGRVTEAF
. | TRBV2 | ASSQGLNTEAF
TRBD1 | TRBV19 | ASSRDRVNGSPLH
TRBD1 | TRBV6-5 | ASSYSGTGSTEAF
. | TRBV18 | ASSAGQQETQY
. | TRBV7-9 | ASSLLTLTNTGELL
TRBD1 | TRBV4-3 | ASSQGYGQGARETQY
. | TRBV7-9 | ASSLAGGLSPAQY
. | TRBV19 | ASSILVPTSTDTQY
. | TRBV30 | AWRAPRVYYNSPLH